The following is a T cell receptor (beta chain) sequence with its context. Clones were sequenced by immunoSEQ multiplex PCR, and TCRdb holds only the in-frame ones, with some missing. Of around 320,000 clones in the sample, around 90% were seen once. This entry is derived from a study of shared clonotypes between healthy human individuals. The sample was memory CD8+ T cells sorted from blood. Subset described: CD45RO+ cells pooled with CCR7-negative TemRA cells. This TCR was recovered from a man between 18 and 35 years old in good health.

CDR3 sequence: CASSQSSTGGAYEQYF. The DNA of the CDR3 is TGCGCCAGCAGCCAATCTTCAACAGGGGGAGCCTACGAGCAGTACTTC. The V gene is TRBV4-3, the J gene TRBJ2-7, with 8 nucleotides matching TRBD1. After removal of 2 bases from V and 2 bases from J, the junction contained 8 bases not matched to a gene. The CDR3 is 16 amino acids. The V gene's germline CDR1 is LGHNA and CDR2 YSLEER.